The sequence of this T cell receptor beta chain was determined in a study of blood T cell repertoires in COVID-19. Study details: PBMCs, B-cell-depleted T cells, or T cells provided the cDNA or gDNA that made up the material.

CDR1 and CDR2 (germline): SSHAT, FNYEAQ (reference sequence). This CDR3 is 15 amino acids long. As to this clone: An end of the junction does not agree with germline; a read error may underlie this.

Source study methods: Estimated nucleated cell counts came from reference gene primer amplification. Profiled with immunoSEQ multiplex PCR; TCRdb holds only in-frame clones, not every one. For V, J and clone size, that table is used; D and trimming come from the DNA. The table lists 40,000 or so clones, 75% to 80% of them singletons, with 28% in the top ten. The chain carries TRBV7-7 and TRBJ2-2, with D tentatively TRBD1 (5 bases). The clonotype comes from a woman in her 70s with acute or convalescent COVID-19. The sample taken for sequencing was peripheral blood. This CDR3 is CASSLSAGSTGELFF. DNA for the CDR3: TGTGCTAGCAGCTTAAGTGCAGGGTCGACCGGGGAGCTGTTTTTT.